The following is a T cell receptor (beta chain) sequence with its context. Its antigen is currently not known. The input lacks base qualities; no much larger clone sits a single base away. This sample was taken from a study of radiotherapy plus CTLA-4 blockade in lung cancer (dated by TCRdb to the late 2010s). About the full investigation: Objective responses were observed in 18% of enrolled patients, and disease control was achieved in 31%. Paper-wide results and their limitations: After treatment with radiotherapy and ipilimumab, TCR clones that originated in tumors expanded in peripheral blood. The strongest predictors of response, as reported, were early dynamic changes in blood T cell clones along with a rise in serum interferon-beta after radiation.

V was cut back by 5 bases and J by 4 bases, leaving a gap of 12 bases between them. Measured from the cysteine to the phenylalanine, the CDR3 is 14 residues long. Of all the DNA, just the CDR3 is kept, 42 bases in frame from base 1. CDR1 SGHTA and CDR2 FQGTGA are derived from the germline V gene. Focal radiation therapy combined with CTLA-4 blockade (ipilimumab) was tested in patients with chemo-refractory metastatic non-small-cell lung cancer. The library was generated by the immunoSEQ multiplex PCR assay. TCRdb provides this immuneACCESS table in a form limited to in-frame rearrangements. Some clones are lacking; in checked studies, under half of them reflect an unresolved V gene, and why the rest are absent is not known. The sample table records 85,000 to 130,000 clones; 70% to 90% of these occur just once. Approximately 2.5% of the sample is held by the ten biggest clonotypes.

The chain uses TRBV7-3 and TRBJ2-1; the D gene is possibly TRBD1, with 6 bases matching. The input for sequencing was peripheral blood, taken from a patient treated with radiotherapy plus ipilimumab. This sequence originates from a human donor with non-small cell lung cancer that progressed on radiotherapy plus ipilimumab. Some clones in this sample may be carry-over from other donors' samples. The CDR3 reads CASSPQGLYNEQFF. The DNA sequence is TGTGCCAGCAGCCCTCAGGGGTTATACAATGAGCAGTTCTTC.